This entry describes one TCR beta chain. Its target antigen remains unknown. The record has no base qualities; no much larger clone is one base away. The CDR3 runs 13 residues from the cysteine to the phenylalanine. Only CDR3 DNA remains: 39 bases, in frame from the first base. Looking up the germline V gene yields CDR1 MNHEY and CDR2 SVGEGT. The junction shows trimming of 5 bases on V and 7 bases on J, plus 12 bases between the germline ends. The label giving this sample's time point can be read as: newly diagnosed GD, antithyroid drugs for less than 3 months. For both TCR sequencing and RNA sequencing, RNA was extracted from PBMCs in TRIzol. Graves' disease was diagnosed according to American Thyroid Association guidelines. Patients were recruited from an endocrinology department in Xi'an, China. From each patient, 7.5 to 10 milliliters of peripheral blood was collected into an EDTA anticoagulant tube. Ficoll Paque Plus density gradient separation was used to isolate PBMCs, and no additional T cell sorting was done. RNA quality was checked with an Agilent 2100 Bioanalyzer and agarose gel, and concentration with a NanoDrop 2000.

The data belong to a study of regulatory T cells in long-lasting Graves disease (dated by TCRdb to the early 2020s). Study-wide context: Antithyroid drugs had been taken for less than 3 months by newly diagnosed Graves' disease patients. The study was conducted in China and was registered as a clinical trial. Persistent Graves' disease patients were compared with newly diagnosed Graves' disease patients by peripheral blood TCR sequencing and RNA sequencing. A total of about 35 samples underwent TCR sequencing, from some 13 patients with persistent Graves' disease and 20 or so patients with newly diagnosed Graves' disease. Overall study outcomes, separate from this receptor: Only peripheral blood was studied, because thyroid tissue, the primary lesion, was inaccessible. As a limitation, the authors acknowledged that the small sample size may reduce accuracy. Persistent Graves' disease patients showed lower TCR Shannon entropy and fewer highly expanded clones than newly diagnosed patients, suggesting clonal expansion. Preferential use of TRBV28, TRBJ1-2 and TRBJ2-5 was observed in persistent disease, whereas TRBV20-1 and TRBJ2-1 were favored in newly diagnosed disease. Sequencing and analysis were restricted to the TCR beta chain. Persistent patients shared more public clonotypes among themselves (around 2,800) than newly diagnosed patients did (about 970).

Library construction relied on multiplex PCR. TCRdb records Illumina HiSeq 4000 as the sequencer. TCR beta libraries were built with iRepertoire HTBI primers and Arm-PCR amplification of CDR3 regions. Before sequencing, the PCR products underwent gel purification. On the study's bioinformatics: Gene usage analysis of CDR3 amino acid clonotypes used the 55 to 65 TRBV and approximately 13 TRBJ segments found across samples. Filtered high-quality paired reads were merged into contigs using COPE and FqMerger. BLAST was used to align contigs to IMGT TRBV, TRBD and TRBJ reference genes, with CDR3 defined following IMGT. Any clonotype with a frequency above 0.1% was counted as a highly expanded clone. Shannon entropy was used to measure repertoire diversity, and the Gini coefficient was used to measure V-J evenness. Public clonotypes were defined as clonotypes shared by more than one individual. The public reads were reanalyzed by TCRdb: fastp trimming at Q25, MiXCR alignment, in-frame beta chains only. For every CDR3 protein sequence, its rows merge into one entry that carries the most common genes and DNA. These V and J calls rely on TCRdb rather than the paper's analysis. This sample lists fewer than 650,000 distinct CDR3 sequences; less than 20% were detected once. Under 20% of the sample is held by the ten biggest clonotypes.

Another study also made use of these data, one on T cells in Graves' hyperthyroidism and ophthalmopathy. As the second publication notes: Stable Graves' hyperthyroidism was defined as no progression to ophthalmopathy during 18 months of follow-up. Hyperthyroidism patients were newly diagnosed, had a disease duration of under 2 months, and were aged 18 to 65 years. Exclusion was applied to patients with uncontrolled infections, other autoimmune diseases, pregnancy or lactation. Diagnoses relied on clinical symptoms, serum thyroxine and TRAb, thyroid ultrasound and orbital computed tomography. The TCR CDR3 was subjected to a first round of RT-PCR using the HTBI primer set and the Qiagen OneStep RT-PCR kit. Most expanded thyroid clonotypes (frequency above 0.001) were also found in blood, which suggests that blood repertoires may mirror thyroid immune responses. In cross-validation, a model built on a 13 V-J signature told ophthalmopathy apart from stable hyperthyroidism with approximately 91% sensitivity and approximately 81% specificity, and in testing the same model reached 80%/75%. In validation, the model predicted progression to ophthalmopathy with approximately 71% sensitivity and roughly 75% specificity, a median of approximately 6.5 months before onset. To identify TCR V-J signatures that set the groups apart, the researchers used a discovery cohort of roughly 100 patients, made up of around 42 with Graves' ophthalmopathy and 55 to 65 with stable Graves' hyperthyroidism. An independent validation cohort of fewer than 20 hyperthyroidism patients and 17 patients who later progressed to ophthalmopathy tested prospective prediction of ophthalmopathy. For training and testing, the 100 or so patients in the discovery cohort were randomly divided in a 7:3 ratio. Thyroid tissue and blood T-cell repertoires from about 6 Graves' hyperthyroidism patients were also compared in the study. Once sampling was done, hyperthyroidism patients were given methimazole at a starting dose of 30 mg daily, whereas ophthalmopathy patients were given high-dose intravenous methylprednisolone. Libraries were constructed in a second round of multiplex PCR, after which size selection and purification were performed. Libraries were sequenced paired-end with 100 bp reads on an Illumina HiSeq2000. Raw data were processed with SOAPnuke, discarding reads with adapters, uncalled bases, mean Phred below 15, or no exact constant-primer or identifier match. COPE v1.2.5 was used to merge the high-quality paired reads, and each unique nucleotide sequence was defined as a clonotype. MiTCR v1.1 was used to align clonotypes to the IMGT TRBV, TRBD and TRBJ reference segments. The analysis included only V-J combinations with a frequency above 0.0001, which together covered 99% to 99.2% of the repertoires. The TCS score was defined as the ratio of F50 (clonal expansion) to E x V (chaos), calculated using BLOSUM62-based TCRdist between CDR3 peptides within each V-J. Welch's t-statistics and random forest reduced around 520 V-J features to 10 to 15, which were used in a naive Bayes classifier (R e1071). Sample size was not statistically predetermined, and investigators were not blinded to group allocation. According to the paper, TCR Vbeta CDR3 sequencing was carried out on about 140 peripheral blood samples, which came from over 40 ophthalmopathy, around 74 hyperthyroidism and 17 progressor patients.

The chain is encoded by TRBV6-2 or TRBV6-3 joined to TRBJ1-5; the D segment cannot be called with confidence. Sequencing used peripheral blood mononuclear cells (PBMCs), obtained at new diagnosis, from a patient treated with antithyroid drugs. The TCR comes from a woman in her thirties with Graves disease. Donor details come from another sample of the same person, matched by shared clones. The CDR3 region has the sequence CASSPDLRQPQHF. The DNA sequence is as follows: TGTGCCAGCAGTCCAGACCTGAGGCAGCCCCAGCATTTT.